These T cell receptor beta chains were read from a single sample in a study of patients and donors after allogeneic stem cell transplantation. TCRdb reprocessed the RT-PCR reads with MiXCR, giving one entry per CDR3 protein. This table has about 960,000 distinct CDR3 sequences, roughly 18% appearing once. The specimen sequenced was blood, either unsorted or a sorted T cell fraction (not recorded which). Every receptor here comes from a human donor who was either an allogeneic HSCT recipient or a stem cell or donor lymphocyte infusion donor (not recorded which). It is not recorded whose cells these are; they may come from a transplant donor. Each CDR3 is given with its conserved first and last residue. Fields, in order: V gene, J gene, clone size, D gene, CDR3 protein, CDR3 DNA. D genes are given only for firm matches. Clone size is not always given. Where it is, it says once, few, many or a class for expanded clones.

TRBV10-3	TRBJ2-2	.	.	CAITSLAGELFF	TGTGCCATCACATCCTTGGCCGGGGAGCTGTTTTTT
TRBV12-5	TRBJ2-1	.	.	CASQGRPGNEQFF	TGTGCTAGTCAGGGGAGACCCGGCAATGAGCAGTTCTTC
TRBV11-2	TRBJ2-1	.	TRBD2	CASSGMRGGSYNEQFF	TGTGCCAGCAGCGGAATGCGGGGGGGCTCCTACAATGAGCAGTTCTTC
TRBV18	TRBJ1-4	few	.	CASSPSGAAEKLFF	TGTGCCAGCTCACCATCAGGGGCAGCAGAAAAACTGTTTTTT
TRBV2	TRBJ2-5	few	TRBD2	CASSGLAGDGETQYF	TGTGCCAGCAGTGGACTAGCGGGAGATGGAGAGACCCAGTACTTC
TRBV30	TRBJ2-3	.	.	CAWAETHDTQYF	TGTGCCTGGGCGGAGACACACGATACGCAGTATTTT
TRBV12-3/TRBV12-4	TRBJ2-1	.	TRBD1	CASSLAQPGQGLFGQFF	TGTGCCAGCAGTTTAGCGCAACCGGGACAGGGTTTGTTTGGGCAGTTCTTC
TRBV20-1	TRBJ2-2	.	.	CSARGSGRSYTGELFF	TGCAGTGCTAGAGGTTCCGGGAGATCGTACACCGGGGAGCTGTTTTTT
TRBV7-9	TRBJ2-3	few	.	CASQPGQSTDTQYF	TGTGCCAGCCAGCCGGGACAAAGCACAGATACGCAGTATTTT
TRBV12-3/TRBV12-4	TRBJ1-2	once	.	CASSLFRDNHYGYTF	TGTGCCAGCAGTCTCTTCCGGGACAACCACTATGGCTACACCTTC
TRBV5-6	TRBJ2-1	.	.	CASSATGSGHNNEQFF	TGTGCCAGCAGCGCAACGGGGTCAGGGCATAACAATGAGCAGTTCTTC
TRBV3-1	TRBJ2-5	.	.	CASSQVLKEQETQYF	TGTGCCAGCAGCCAAGTCTTAAAGGAACAAGAGACCCAGTACTTC
TRBV7-3	TRBJ2-3	.	.	CASSFDGYTDTQYF	TGTGCCAGCAGCTTCGACGGATACACAGATACGCAGTATTTT
TRBV7-8	TRBJ1-1	.	.	CASSGEGMDGEAFF	TGTGCCAGCAGCGGGGAGGGAATGGATGGGGAAGCTTTCTTT
TRBV2	TRBJ2-5	once	.	CAFSSGETQYF	TGTGCCTTCTCGTCTGGTGAGACCCAGTACTTC
TRBV10-3	TRBJ2-1	.	TRBD2	CAISATEREVYNEQFF	TGTGCCATCAGTGCCACGGAGCGGGAGGTCTACAATGAGCAGTTCTTC
TRBV7-2	TRBJ2-3	.	.	CASSLAGPGLDTQYF	TGTGCCAGCAGCTTAGCGGGACCGGGGTTAGATACGCAGTATTTT
TRBV3-1	TRBJ1-6	few	.	CASSQAQPSSYNSPLHF	TGTGCCAGCAGCCAAGCCCAGCCGAGCTCCTATAATTCACCCCTCCACTTT
TRBV5-1	TRBJ1-1	few	.	CASSPLKGGGSTEAFF	TGCGCCAGCAGCCCCCTGAAGGGAGGGGGGAGCACTGAAGCTTTCTTT
TRBV7-6	TRBJ2-3	.	.	CASSLLPLGPRINTDTQYF	TGTGCCAGCAGCTTGCTCCCTCTAGGGCCCCGTATAAACACAGATACGCAGTATTTT
TRBV20-1	TRBJ2-1	few	TRBD2	CSTPRGAGGLYNEQFF	TGCAGTACACCCCGTGGGGCGGGGGGGCTATACAATGAGCAGTTCTTC
TRBV24-1	TRBJ2-6	.	.	CATSESGPGANVLTF	TGTGCCACCAGTGAGTCGGGGCCTGGGGCCAACGTCCTGACTTTC
TRBV7-3	TRBJ2-1	.	TRBD1	CASSEGQGHNEQFF	TGTGCCAGCAGCGAGGGACAGGGTCACAATGAGCAGTTCTTC
TRBV5-1	TRBJ2-1	.	.	CASSLDLVGYNEQFF	TGCGCCAGCAGCTTGGATTTGGTCGGATACAATGAGCAGTTCTTC
TRBV6-5	TRBJ2-3	few	TRBD1	CASSYRGQRTSTDTQYF	TGTGCCAGCAGTTACAGGGGACAGAGGACTAGCACAGATACGCAGTATTTT
TRBV20-1	TRBJ2-5	few	.	CSARGLDFQETQYF	TGCAGTGCTAGGGGTCTCGACTTCCAAGAGACCCAGTACTTC
TRBV12-3/TRBV12-4	TRBJ2-3	.	TRBD2	CASRTQAGRTSTDTQYF	TGTGCCAGCCGCACCCAAGCGGGGAGAACTAGCACAGATACGCAGTATTTT
TRBV5-1	TRBJ2-2	.	.	CASSLVQGWTGELFF	TGCGCCAGCAGCTTGGTACAGGGTTGGACCGGGGAGCTGTTTTTT
TRBV27	TRBJ1-4	.	.	CASKTGREKLFF	TGTGCCAGCAAAACAGGTAGAGAGAAACTGTTTTTT
TRBV5-6	TRBJ2-3	.	TRBD2	CASSLAWASGYTDTQYF	TGTGCCAGCAGCTTGGCCTGGGCTAGCGGGTACACAGATACGCAGTATTTT
TRBV7-2	TRBJ2-7	.	.	CASSLPRGGSYEQYF	TGTGCCAGCAGCCTACCCCGGGGAGGCTCCTACGAGCAGTACTTC
TRBV4-2	TRBJ2-1	few	TRBD2	CASSQFESGRRQFF	TGTGCCAGCAGCCAATTCGAGAGCGGGAGGAGGCAGTTCTTC
TRBV6-2/TRBV6-3	TRBJ2-2	.	.	CASSTEDQRVYTGELFF	TGTGCCAGCAGTACTGAGGATCAGCGGGTGTACACCGGGGAGCTGTTTTTT
TRBV5-1	TRBJ1-2	.	TRBD1	CASSYGQGGAVMFGYTF	TGCGCCAGCAGCTACGGACAGGGGGGCGCAGTAATGTTTGGCTACACCTTC
TRBV12-3/TRBV12-4	TRBJ2-6	few	.	CASSFPGLRSGANVLTF	TGTGCCAGCAGTTTCCCGGGACTTCGCTCTGGGGCCAACGTCCTGACTTTC
TRBV6-5	TRBJ2-7	few	.	CASSYSGHPSYEQYF	TGTGCCAGCAGTTACTCCGGACACCCGTCCTACGAGCAGTACTTC
TRBV20-1	TRBJ1-3	.	TRBD1	CSASSGGGQRGNTIYF	TGCAGTGCTAGCTCGGGTGGGGGACAGAGGGGAAACACCATATATTTT
TRBV6-1	TRBJ2-4	few	TRBD1	CASRPSGGADIQYF	TGTGCCAGCAGACCCTCAGGGGGCGCGGACATTCAGTACTTC
TRBV29-1	TRBJ1-1	.	.	CSVEGTSREAFF	TGCAGCGTTGAGGGGACATCCAGAGAAGCTTTCTTT
TRBV12-3/TRBV12-4	TRBJ2-2	many	TRBD1	CASSHGQAYTGELFF	TGTGCCAGCAGTCATGGACAGGCTTACACCGGGGAGCTGTTTTTT
TRBV12-3/TRBV12-4	TRBJ2-1	many	.	CASSFRTEYNEQFF	TGTGCCAGCAGTTTTCGGACGGAGTACAATGAGCAGTTCTTC
TRBV24-1	TRBJ2-1	.	.	CATSGGLYNEQFF	TGTGCCACCAGTGGCGGACTTTACAATGAGCAGTTCTTC
TRBV27	TRBJ1-1	few	.	CASSLSAGPTEAFF	TGTGCCAGCAGTTTATCTGCAGGGCCCACTGAAGCTTTCTTT
TRBV11-2	TRBJ1-5	few	TRBD1	CASSLVTGVNQPQHF	TGTGCCAGCAGCTTAGTGACAGGGGTTAATCAGCCCCAGCATTTT